A single sample is the source of the 24 T cell receptor beta chains below, sequenced in a study of shared clonotypes between healthy human individuals. TCRdb keeps only in-frame clones here, not all; method: immunoSEQ multiplex PCR. The profile covers around 1 million clones, with approximately 80% appearing a single time and nearly 1.5% taken by the ten largest. Material for sequencing was memory CD4+ T cells sorted from blood. As for subset: CD45RA-negative fraction. The receptors shown here come from a man aged 18 to 35 in good health.

This sequence joins TRBV28 and TRBJ2-1; D is perhaps TRBD1 or TRBD2 (5 bases each). The germline V and J ends were trimmed by 5 bases and 1 base, with 24 bases remaining between them. The CDR3 has 19 residues. The germline V gene encodes CDR1 MDHEN and CDR2 SYDVKM. CDR3 in amino acids: CASSRGQGVWLESYNEQFF. The CDR3, as DNA: TGTGCCAGCAGTCGGGGTCAGGGAGTATGGCTAGAGTCCTACAATGAGCAGTTCTTC.

The V gene is TRBV6-1, the J gene TRBJ1-5; D is unclear. CDR1 is MNHNS and CDR2 is SASEGT in the germline V gene. CDR3 size: 15 residues. The V and J ends lost 7 bases and 5 bases respectively, with 18 bases between them. This CDR3 is CASISSKTGDQPQHF. The CDR3 DNA reads TGTGCCAGCATCAGCTCAAAGACTGGGGATCAGCCCCAGCATTTT.

This clone was picked up a small number of times. Other DNA sequences of this sample code for an identical CDR3. The chain joins TRBV10-2 to TRBJ1-5; D call uncertain. The CDR3 consists of 13 residues. Germline CDR1 WSHSY, CDR2 SAAADI. Between the trimmed V and J ends, which lost 4 bases and 2 bases, there was a span of 6 bases. In nucleotides, the CDR3 is TGCGCCAGCAGTGGTCAAGGCAATCAGCCCCAGCATTTT. It specifies CASSGQGNQPQHF.

The V call is TRBV5-1, the J call TRBJ2-3, with TRBD1 as a possible D gene (5 bases). V was clipped by 1 base and J by 5 bases, with 14 bases between them. The CDR3 is 15 residues long. CDR1 is SGHRS and CDR2 is YFSETQ in the germline V gene. The CDR3 region has the DNA TGCGCCAGCAGCTTGCAAACAGGCCCACTAGATACGCAGTATTTT. The encoded protein is CASSLQTGPLDTQYF. Full variable domain (missing parts from reference TRBV5-1 and TRBJ2-3): KAGVTQTPRYLIKTRGQQVTLSCSPISGHRSVSWYQQTPGQGLQFLFEYFSETQRNKGNFPGRFSGRQFSNSRSEMNVSTLELGDSALYLCASSLQTGPLDTQYFGPGTRLTVL.

This clone was detected many times. J is TRBJ1-4 and V is TRBV9; perhaps TRBD1 as D (5 bases). The CDR3 totals 14 residues. With 4 bases removed from V and 4 bases from J, the gap between germline ends came to 11 bases. Germline lookup yields CDR1 SGDLS and CDR2 YYNGEE. CDR3: CASSWGRDNEKLFF. The CDR3 bases are TGTGCCAGCAGCTGGGGCAGAGATAATGAAAAACTGTTTTTT.

V is TRBV4-2 and J is TRBJ2-1; maybe TRBD2 (6 bases). The CDR3 extends over 13 amino acids. Trimming stripped 4 bases from V and 10 bases from J, with 14 bases between. Germline CDR1 and CDR2: LGHNA and YNFKEQ. The CDR3 sequence is CASSLGGVGEQFF. The CDR3 DNA is TGTGCCAGCAGCCTCGGGGGAGTCGGGGAGCAGTTCTTC.

The rearrangement uses TRBV2 and TRBJ1-6; TRBD1 agrees at 11 bases. V lost 6 bases and J lost 10; bases outside the gene matches: 8. CDR3 length equals 15 residues. Germline loops: CDR1 SNHLY, CDR2 FYNNEI. This CDR3 is CASRSDRGHSSPLHF. In nucleotides, the CDR3 is TGTGCCAGCAGGTCGGACAGGGGGCATTCATCACCCCTCCACTTT.

This clone was recorded once. The genes are TRBV7-2 and TRBJ2-2; weak D call: TRBD1 (7 bases). Trimming stripped 4 bases from V and 7 bases from J, with 13 bases between. From germline, CDR1 is SGHTA and CDR2 FQGNSA. CDR3 length: 14 amino acids. The CDR3 reads CASSYRGLGGELFF. DNA of the CDR3: TGTGCCAGCAGCTACAGGGGACTCGGCGGGGAGCTGTTTTTT.

The rearrangement links TRBV6-1 to TRBJ1-5; weak D call: TRBD1 (5 bases). V lost 3 bases and J lost 0, with 9 bases in between. The CDR3 has 15 residues. Germline V lookup: CDR1 MNHNS, CDR2 SASEGT. This CDR3 is CASSDREYSNQPQHF. The CDR3 DNA sequence: TGTGCCAGCAGTGACAGGGAGTATAGCAATCAGCCCCAGCATTTT.

The chain joins TRBV6-6 to TRBJ1-2; perhaps TRBD1 as D (5 bases). This CDR3 is built from 16 residues. Germline loops: CDR1 MNHNY, CDR2 SVGAGI (reference sequence). The ends were cut back, 5 bases at V and 3 bases at J, with 19 bases in the middle. CDR3 sequence: CASSPNPRGSDYGYTF. CDR3 sequence (DNA): TGTGCCAGCAGTCCAAACCCCCGGGGCTCTGACTATGGCTACACCTTC.

This clone was picked up a small number of times. The chain carries TRBV29-1 and TRBJ2-5, with TRBD2 matching over 10 bases. The CDR3 is 15 residues long. Germline values: CDR1 SQVTM, CDR2 ANQGSEA. Trimming took 4 bases from V and 4 from J; bases not matched to a gene: 9. CDR3 sequence reads: CSVVGVAGGLETQYF. The CDR3 bases are TGCAGCGTTGTAGGCGTAGCGGGAGGACTAGAGACCCAGTACTTC.

The gene calls are TRBV7-9 and TRBJ2-4, with D perhaps assigned TRBD1 or TRBD2 (5 bases each). Trimming removed 5 bases at V and 9 bases at J, with 17 bases between. This CDR3 has 14 residues. Germline CDR1 reads SEHNR; CDR2 reads FQNEAQ (reference sequence). As DNA, the CDR3 is TGTGCCAGCAGCCTCCGGGACGAGGTCGGCATTCAGTACTTC. It translates to CASSLRDEVGIQYF.

This rearrangement joins TRBV19 to TRBJ1-1, with D possibly matching TRBD1 (6 bases). With 5 bases removed from V and 1 base from J, the gap between germline ends came to 14 bases. The germline gives CDR1 LNHDA, CDR2 SQIVND (reference sequence). This CDR3 has 15 amino acids. The CDR3 region has the DNA TGTGCCAGTAGTGGCAGAGGGGGGACGAACACTGAAGCTTTCTTT. It is translated as CASSGRGGTNTEAFF.

The gene calls are TRBV5-1 and TRBJ1-4; D is undetermined. From germline, CDR1 is SGHRS and CDR2 YFSETQ. The V end lost 5 bases, the J end lost 7 bases, and 15 bases lay between the germline ends. The CDR3 has 14 amino acids. The DNA of the CDR3 is TGCGCCAGCAGAGCTCAGGCCTGGGGTGAAAAACTGTTTTTT. Translation gives CASRAQAWGEKLFF.

The J gene is TRBJ1-1, the V gene TRBV7-9, with 10 bases identical to TRBD1. The CDR3 spans 15 residues. Per the germline V gene, CDR1 is SEHNR and CDR2 is FQNEAQ (reference sequence). J lost 4 bases, V lost 5 bases, and 7 bases had no gene match. The CDR3 loop reads CASSQGDRGPTEAFF. DNA of the CDR3: TGTGCCAGCAGCCAAGGAGACAGGGGGCCCACTGAAGCTTTCTTT.

The gene calls are TRBV7-9 and TRBJ2-5, with a tentative D call TRBD2 (6 bases). The CDR3 has 15 amino acids. CDR1 and CDR2 from the germline V gene are SEHNR and FQNEAQ (reference sequence). V shed 5 bases and J shed 2 bases, with 15 bases lying between them. The CDR3 nucleotides read TGTGCCAGCAGCCCACGCGGGGATATACAAGAGACCCAGTACTTC. It translates to CASSPRGDIQETQYF.

This chain uses TRBV10-3 with TRBJ2-1; 13 bases are shared with TRBD2. J was trimmed by 9 bases and V by 7 bases; bases with no gene match: 6. CDR3 length: 14 residues. The germline V gene has CDR1 ENHRY and CDR2 SYGVKD. The CDR3 reads CAIKGTSGKGEQFF. CDR3 DNA: TGTGCCATCAAAGGGACTAGCGGGAAAGGTGAGCAGTTCTTC.

The CDR3 loop is CASSLSVQETQYF. CDR3 bases: TGTGCCAGCAGCTTGTCCGTTCAAGAGACCCAGTACTTC. The chain links TRBV5-4 to TRBJ2-5; D call uncertain. Trimming stripped 1 base from V and 2 bases from J, with 6 bases between. This CDR3 region has 13 residues. The germline V gene encodes CDR1 SGHNT and CDR2 YYREEE (reference sequence).

This clone turned up a few times. The genes are TRBV5-4 and TRBJ2-3; weak D call: TRBD2 (5 bases). The CDR3 runs to 12 residues. V dropped 4 bases and J dropped 7 bases, with 10 bases sitting between them. Germline V gives CDR1 SGHNT, CDR2 YYREEE (reference sequence). The CDR3 spells CASSRPGNTQYF. Written as DNA, the CDR3 is TGTGCCAGCAGCCGCCCGGGGAATACGCAGTATTTT. Full variable domain (remainder filled in from reference TRBV5-4 and TRBJ2-3): ETGVTQSPTHLIKTRGQQVTLRCSSQSGHNTVSWYQQALGQGPQFIFQYYREEENGRGNFPPRFSGLQFPNYSSELNVNALELDDSALYLCASSRPGNTQYFGPGTRLTVL.

The rearrangement links TRBV18 to TRBJ1-1; tentatively, D is TRBD1 (6 bases). Trimming shortened V by 3 bases and J by 2 bases, and 13 bases separated the two germline ends. Germline V gene sequence: CDR1 KGHSH, CDR2 LQKENI. This CDR3 contains 15 residues. DNA for the CDR3: TGTGCCAGCTCACCTCAGGGGCAAGTTAACACTGAAGCTTTCTTT. The encoded protein is CASSPQGQVNTEAFF.

This chain joins TRBV6-5 and TRBJ1-4; D is ambiguous. Germline-derived CDR1 and CDR2 are MNHEY and SVGAGI. This CDR3 is built from 14 residues. V lost 6 bases and J lost 7, with 15 bases in between. CDR3 nucleotides: TGTGCCAGCAGACGTATATTAATGAGTGAAAAACTGTTTTTT. It yields the protein CASRRILMSEKLFF.

This clone was seen only once. The V and J genes are TRBV6-1 and TRBJ1-5; D call uncertain. Trimming took 4 bases from V and 4 from J, leaving 11 bases between them. The CDR3 is 14 residues long. The germline V gene has CDR1 MNHNS and CDR2 SASEGT. CDR3 DNA: TGTGCCAGCAGTGGAGGGCAGCGGAATCAGCCCCAGCATTTT. Translating it yields CASSGGQRNQPQHF.

The chain is built from TRBV5-4 and TRBJ2-1; TRBD2 might be the D (6 bases). The CDR3 is made up of 16 amino acids. Trimming took 3 bases from V and 0 from J, leaving 13 bases between them. CDR1 is SGHNT and CDR2 is YYREEE in the germline V gene (reference sequence). The CDR3 here is CASSSRDSSSYNEQFF. The CDR3 DNA reads as TGTGCCAGCAGCTCGAGGGACTCGAGCTCCTACAATGAGCAGTTCTTC. Using reference TRBV5-4 and TRBJ2-1 for the parts outside the CDR3, the full variable domain is ETGVTQSPTHLIKTRGQQVTLRCSSQSGHNTVSWYQQALGQGPQFIFQYYREEENGRGNFPPRFSGLQFPNYSSELNVNALELDDSALYLCASSSRDSSSYNEQFFGPGTRLTVL.

The V and J genes are TRBV11-2 and TRBJ2-7; D gene uncertain. The CDR3 runs 11 residues. Germline CDR1 SGHAT, CDR2 FQNNGV. Trimming left V 1 base short and J 6 bases short, with 4 bases between. CDR3 sequence reads: CASSLGPEQYF. Here the CDR3 DNA reads TGTGCCAGCAGCTTAGGACCCGAGCAGTACTTC.